The rows below give T cell receptor beta chains drawn from one sample of a study of monozygotic twins with inflammatory bowel disease. TCRdb re-called the 5' RACE reads and catalogs CDR3 proteins one per entry, DNA excluded. This repertoire comprises more than 300,000 distinct CDR3 sequences; its ten largest clones make up roughly 2.6%. The sequenced material came from blood. These receptors were collected from a human donor with ulcerative colitis or Crohn's disease, or a healthy co-twin of an affected twin (not recorded which). CDR3s include the opening cysteine and the closing phenylalanine or tryptophan.

j_call v_call cdr3_aa
TRBJ1-5 TRBV12-3/TRBV12-4 CASSPQSDQPHHF
TRBJ2-1 TRBV9 CASSVVGSSLWNEQFF
TRBJ2-1 TRBV7-2 CASSSRLVSGKGNEQFF
TRBJ2-3 TRBV12-3/TRBV12-4 CASSLAIGYWVTTDTQYF
TRBJ2-6 TRBV18 CASSPYGSGTGRSGANVLTF
TRBJ2-3 TRBV27 CASSWEAGGYTQYF
TRBJ2-3 TRBV2 CASSTGGLSTDTQYF
TRBJ1-5 TRBV19 CASTPGRRLAGNQPQHF
TRBJ2-3 TRBV7-2 CASSFAGPLITDTQYF
TRBJ2-7 TRBV11-1 CASRGDRTYEQYF
TRBJ2-1 TRBV5-5 CASSPRGTGEYNEQFF
TRBJ1-2 TRBV12-3/TRBV12-4 CASSSGIIDSGYTF
TRBJ1-1 TRBV3-1 CASSPRDVKEAFF
TRBJ2-7 TRBV6-5 CASSYSDSYEQYF
TRBJ2-7 TRBV20-1 CSAPRLGQTTYEQYF
TRBJ1-1 TRBV4-1 CASSIRGRVENTEAFF
TRBJ2-1 TRBV7-2 CASSLVPSGGAYQFF
TRBJ2-7 TRBV19 CASSEFVQAYEQYF
TRBJ2-5 TRBV7-7 CASSSAGVGETQYF
TRBJ2-3 TRBV5-1 CASSLGLNQQYF
TRBJ2-7 TRBV5-5 CASSPTGPAYEQYF
TRBJ1-1 TRBV7-2 CASSLTADSVNIEAFF
TRBJ2-3 TRBV15 CATSRTWTSGGGDTQYF
TRBJ2-7 TRBV7-2 CASSLALFGSGSIF
TRBJ1-1 TRBV20-1 CSARSDMNTEAFF
TRBJ2-4 TRBV19 CASSPDRGAKNIQYF
TRBJ1-4 TRBV2 CASSVFQAQNEKLFF
TRBJ1-3 TRBV20-1 CSARERGAGNTIYF
TRBJ1-2 TRBV20-1 CSAIRGTGAAKRYGYTF
TRBJ1-1 TRBV20-1 CSASSPGQGGTEAFF
TRBJ2-5 TRBV7-2 CASSHGRDQETQYF
TRBJ2-5 TRBV24-1 CATSDPGTEETQYF
TRBJ2-5 TRBV4-3 CASSQIAGGQETQYF
TRBJ2-3 TRBV20-1 CSARGVTSGGDSLLKYF
TRBJ2-7 TRBV6-1 CASLDRGYEQYF
TRBJ1-1 TRBV5-6 CASSRGRANTEAFF
TRBJ2-5 TRBV28 CASSGKVGGGGETQYF
TRBJ1-1 TRBV5-1 CASRSTGSHTEAFF
TRBJ2-1 TRBV7-3 CASSLTGTGNEQFF
TRBJ1-2 TRBV29-1 CSVDKQGTYGYTF